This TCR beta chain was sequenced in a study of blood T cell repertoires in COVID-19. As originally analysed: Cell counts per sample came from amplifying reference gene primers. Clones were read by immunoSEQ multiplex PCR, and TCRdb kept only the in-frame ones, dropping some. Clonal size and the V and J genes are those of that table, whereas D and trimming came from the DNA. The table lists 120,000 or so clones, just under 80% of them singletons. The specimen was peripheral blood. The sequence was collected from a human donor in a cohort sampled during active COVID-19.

CDR3 amino acids: CASSPGTGVFAEAFF. The CDR3 DNA sequence: TGCGCCAGCAGCCCCGGGACAGGGGTCTTCGCTGAAGCTTTCTTT. This chain uses TRBV4-3 with TRBJ1-1; 10 bases line up with TRBD1. The V and J ends lost 4 bases and 6 bases, in that order; junction bases with no gene match: 8. This CDR3 comprises 15 residues. Per the germline V gene, CDR1 is LGHNA and CDR2 is YSLEER.